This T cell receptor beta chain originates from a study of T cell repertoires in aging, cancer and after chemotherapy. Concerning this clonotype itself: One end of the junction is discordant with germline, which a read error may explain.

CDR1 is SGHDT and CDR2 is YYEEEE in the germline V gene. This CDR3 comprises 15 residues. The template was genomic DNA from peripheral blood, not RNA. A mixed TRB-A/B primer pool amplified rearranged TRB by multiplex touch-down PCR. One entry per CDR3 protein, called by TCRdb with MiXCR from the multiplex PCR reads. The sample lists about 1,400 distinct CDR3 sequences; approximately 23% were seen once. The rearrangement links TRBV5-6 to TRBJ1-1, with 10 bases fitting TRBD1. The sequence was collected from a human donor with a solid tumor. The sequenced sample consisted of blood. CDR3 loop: CASRTGGSENTEAFF. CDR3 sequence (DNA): TGCGCCAGCAGGACAGGGGGAAGTGAGAACACTGAAGCTTTCTTT.